This record looks at one T cell receptor (beta chain) sequence and its context. Its antigen is undetermined. The TCR beta cDNA libraries contained unique molecular identifiers. T cells numbering about 0.85 to 11 million yielded some 520,000 cDNA molecules. TCRdb re-called the PCR reads through MiXCR, storing one row per CDR3 protein. The sample has 600,000 to 700,000 distinct CDR3 sequences, 55% to 60% seen once. The data were obtained in a study of post-analysis software for immune sequencing data. Overall study: There were relapsing-remitting, secondary progressive and progressive-relapsing multiple sclerosis among the disease courses included. Study outcomes and limitations: In patients, TRBV5-6, TRBV5-1 and TRBV20-1 belonged to five TRBV segments found more frequently than in controls. Multiple sclerosis patients had significantly lower normalized Chao1 diversity than controls. Samples from one preparation batch, clustered by F measure, grouped strongly together.

The CDR3 contains 12 residues. Germline CDR1 reads SQVTM; CDR2 reads ANQGSEA. V lost 4 bases, J lost 5 bases, and 5 bases stayed unmatched. What was sequenced was blood. The origin of this receptor is a girl aged 2 to 9 with multiple sclerosis. The V call is TRBV29-1, the J call TRBJ2-7, with 7 positions matching TRBD1. In DNA form, the CDR3 reads TGCAGCGTTGTTGGGCAGGGGGACGAGCAGTACTTC. It translates to CSVVGQGDEQYF.